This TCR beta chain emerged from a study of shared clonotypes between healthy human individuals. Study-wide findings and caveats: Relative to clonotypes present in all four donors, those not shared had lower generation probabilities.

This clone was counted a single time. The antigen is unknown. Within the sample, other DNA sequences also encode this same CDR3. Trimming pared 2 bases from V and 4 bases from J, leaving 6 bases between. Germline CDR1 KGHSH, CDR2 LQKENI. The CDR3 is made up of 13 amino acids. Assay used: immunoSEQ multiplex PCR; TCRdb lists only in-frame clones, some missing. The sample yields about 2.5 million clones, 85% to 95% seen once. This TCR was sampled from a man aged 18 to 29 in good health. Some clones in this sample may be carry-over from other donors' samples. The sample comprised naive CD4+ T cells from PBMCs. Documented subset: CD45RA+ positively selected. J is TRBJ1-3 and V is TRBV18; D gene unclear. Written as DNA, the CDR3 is TGTGCCAGCTCACCAGGGCAAGGAAACACCATATATTTT. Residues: CASSPGQGNTIYF. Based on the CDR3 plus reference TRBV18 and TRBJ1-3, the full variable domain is NAGVMQNPRHLVRRRGQEARLRCSPMKGHSHVYWYRQLPEEGLKFMVYLQKENIIDESGMPKERFSAEFPKEGPSILRIQQVVRGDSAAYFCASSPGQGNTIYFGEGSWLTVV.